What follows describes a single T cell receptor beta chain. Specified treatment: some 19 received Ad26.COV2.S at low or high dose, single or two shots; several received placebo; per-sample allocation not given. Each sample was drawn 63 days after the first injection (of vaccine or placebo). An adult donor aged 18-55 years was enrolled in Boston. This specimen belongs to a study of Ad26.COV2.S vaccination and SARS-CoV-2 variants. Generated by immunoSEQ multiplex PCR, the TCRdb table keeps only in-frame clones and is missing some. The table shows 350,000 to 400,000 clones, with roughly nine tenths occurring only once. This TCR was recovered from a person aged 18-65 years who received the Ad26.COV2.S COVID-19 vaccine or a placebo. The specimen was peripheral blood, collected in a trial of Ad26.COV2.S vaccine versus placebo.

This CDR3 is CAWSVTGGGGYTF. As DNA, the CDR3 is TGTGCCTGGAGTGTAACAGGGGGTGGTGGCTACACCTTC. The chain recombines TRBV30 with TRBJ1-2; TRBD1 matches at 8 bases. J was trimmed by 7 bases and V by 0 bases; bases with no gene match: 4. Germline V gene data show CDR1 as GTSNPN and CDR2 as SVGIG (reference sequence). CDR3 length: 13 residues.